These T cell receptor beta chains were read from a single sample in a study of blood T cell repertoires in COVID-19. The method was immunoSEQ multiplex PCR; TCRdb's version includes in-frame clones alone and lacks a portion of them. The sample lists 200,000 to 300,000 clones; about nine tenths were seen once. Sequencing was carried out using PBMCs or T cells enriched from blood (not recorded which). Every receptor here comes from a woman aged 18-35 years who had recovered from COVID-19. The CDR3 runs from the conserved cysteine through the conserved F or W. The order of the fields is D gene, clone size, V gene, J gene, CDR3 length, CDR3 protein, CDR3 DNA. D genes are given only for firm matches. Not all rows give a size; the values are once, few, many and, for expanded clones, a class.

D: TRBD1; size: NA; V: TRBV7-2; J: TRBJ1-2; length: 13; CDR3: CASSFTGEYGYTF; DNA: TGTGCCAGCAGCTTTACAGGGGAGTATGGCTACACCTTC
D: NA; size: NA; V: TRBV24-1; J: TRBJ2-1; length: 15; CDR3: CATSDAGQLDNEQFF; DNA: TGTGCCACCAGTGATGCGGGACAGCTTGACAATGAGCAGTTCTTC
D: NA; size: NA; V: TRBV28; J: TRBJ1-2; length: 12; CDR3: CASSPGDYGYTF; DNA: TGTGCCAGCAGCCCGGGAGACTATGGCTACACCTTC
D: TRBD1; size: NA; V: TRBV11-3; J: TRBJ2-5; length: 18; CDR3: CASSLVGPGQGASETQYF; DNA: TGTGCCAGCAGCTTAGTTGGGCCGGGACAGGGGGCCTCAGAGACCCAGTACTTC
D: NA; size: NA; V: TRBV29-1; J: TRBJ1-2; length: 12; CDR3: CSVEGSEEGYTF; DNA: TGCAGCGTTGAAGGTTCGGAGGAGGGCTACACCTTC
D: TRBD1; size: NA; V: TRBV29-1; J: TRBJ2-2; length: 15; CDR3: CSVEVQDRVSGELFF; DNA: TGCAGCGTTGAAGTTCAGGACAGGGTCTCCGGGGAGCTGTTTTTT
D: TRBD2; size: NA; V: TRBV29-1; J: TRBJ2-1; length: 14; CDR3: CSSLRLAATWEQFF; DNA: TGCAGCTCCCTACGACTAGCGGCGACTTGGGAGCAGTTCTTC
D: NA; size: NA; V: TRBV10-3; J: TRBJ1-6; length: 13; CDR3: CAAWGGPRSPLHF; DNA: TGTGCCGCTTGGGGGGGCCCTAGGTCACCCCTCCACTTT
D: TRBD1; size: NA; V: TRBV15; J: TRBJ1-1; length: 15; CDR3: CATSGFFQGDTEAFF; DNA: TGTGCCACCAGCGGGTTTTTCCAGGGGGACACTGAAGCTTTCTTT
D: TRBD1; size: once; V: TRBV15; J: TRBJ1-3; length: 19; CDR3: CATSRDLPAGTGFGNTIYF; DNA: TGTGCCACCAGCAGAGATCTACCCGCCGGGACAGGGTTCGGAAACACCATATATTTT
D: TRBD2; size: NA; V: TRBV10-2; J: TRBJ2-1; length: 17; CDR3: CASSDQLAAYINNEQFF; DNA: TGCGCCAGCAGTGACCAACTAGCGGCCTACATAAACAATGAGCAGTTCTTC
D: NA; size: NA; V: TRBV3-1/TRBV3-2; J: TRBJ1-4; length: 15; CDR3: CASSQDPTTNEKLFF; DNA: TGTGCCAGCAGCCAAGATCCAACAACTAATGAAAAACTGTTTTTT
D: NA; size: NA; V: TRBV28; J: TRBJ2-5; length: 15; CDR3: CASSLLGGNQETQYF; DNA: TGTGCCAGCAGTTTATTGGGGGGTAACCAAGAGACCCAGTACTTC
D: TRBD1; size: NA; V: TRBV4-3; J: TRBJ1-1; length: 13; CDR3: CASSQDRGTEAFF; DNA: TGCGCCAGCAGCCAAGACAGGGGGACTGAAGCTTTCTTT
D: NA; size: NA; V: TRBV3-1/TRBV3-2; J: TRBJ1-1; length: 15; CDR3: CASSRLSAVNTEAFF; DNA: TGTGCCAGCAGCCGACTGTCAGCGGTGAACACTGAAGCTTTCTTT
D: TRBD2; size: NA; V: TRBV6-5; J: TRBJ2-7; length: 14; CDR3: CASRRGRGLYEQYF; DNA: TGTGCCAGCAGGCGGGGAAGGGGACTATACGAGCAGTACTTC
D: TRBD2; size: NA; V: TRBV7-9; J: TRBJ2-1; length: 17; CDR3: CASSGSVVGGRYNEQFF; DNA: TGTGCCAGCAGCGGTAGCGTAGTCGGGGGGAGATACAATGAGCAGTTCTTC
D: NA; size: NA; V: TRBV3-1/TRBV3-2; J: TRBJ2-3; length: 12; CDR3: CASSQGAGRRDF; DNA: TGTGCCAGCAGCCAAGGGGCAGGTAGGAGGGATTTT
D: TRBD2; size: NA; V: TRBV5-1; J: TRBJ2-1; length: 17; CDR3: CASSLGLAGGPNDEQFF; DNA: TGCGCCAGCAGCTTGGGGCTAGCGGGGGGGCCGAATGATGAGCAGTTCTTC
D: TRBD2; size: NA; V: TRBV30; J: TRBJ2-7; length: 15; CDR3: CAWSVQGTSSYEQYF; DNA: TGTGCCTGGAGTGTACAAGGGACTAGCTCCTACGAGCAGTACTTC
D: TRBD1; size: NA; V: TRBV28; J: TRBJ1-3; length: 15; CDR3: CASSLGQYSGNTIYF; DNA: TGTGCCAGCAGTTTGGGACAGTACTCTGGAAACACCATATATTTT
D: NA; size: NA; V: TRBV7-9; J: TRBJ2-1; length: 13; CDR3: CASSRLGVNEQFF; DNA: TGTGCCAGCAGCCGATTAGGGGTTAATGAGCAGTTCTTC
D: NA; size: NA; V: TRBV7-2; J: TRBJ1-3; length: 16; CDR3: CASSLANLGAGNTIYF; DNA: TGTGCCAGCAGCTTGGCCAACCTAGGTGCTGGAAACACCATATATTTT
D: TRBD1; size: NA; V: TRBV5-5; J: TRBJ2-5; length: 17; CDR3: CASSGHRDRGYQETQYF; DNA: TGTGCCAGCAGCGGCCACCGGGACAGGGGGTACCAAGAGACCCAGTACTTC
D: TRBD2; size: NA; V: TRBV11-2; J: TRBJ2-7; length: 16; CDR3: CASSSGTAGFSYEQYF; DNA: TGTGCCAGCAGCAGCGGGACCGCGGGCTTCTCCTACGAGCAGTACTTC
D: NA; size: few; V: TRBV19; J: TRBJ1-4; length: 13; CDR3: CASSIPTGGKLFF; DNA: TGTGCCAGTAGTATCCCGACAGGAGGAAAACTGTTTTTT
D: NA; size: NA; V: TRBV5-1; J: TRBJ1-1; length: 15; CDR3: CASSLDIGLDTEAFF; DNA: TGCGCCAGCAGCTTGGACATCGGACTGGACACTGAAGCTTTCTTT
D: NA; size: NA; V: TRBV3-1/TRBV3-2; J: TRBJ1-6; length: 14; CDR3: CASSQPGDYSPLHF; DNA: TGTGCCAGCAGCCAGCCCGGGGACTATTCACCCCTCCACTTT
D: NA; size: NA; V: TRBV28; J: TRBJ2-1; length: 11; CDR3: CASSLEGEQFF; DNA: TGTGCCAGCAGTTTGGAGGGAGAGCAGTTCTTC
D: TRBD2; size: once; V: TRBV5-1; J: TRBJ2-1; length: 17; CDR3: CASSPGLAGPAYNEQFF; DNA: TGCGCCAGCAGCCCAGGACTAGCGGGACCTGCCTACAATGAGCAGTTCTTC
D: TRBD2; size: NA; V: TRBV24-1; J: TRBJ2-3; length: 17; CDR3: CATSDRTSGHASNTQYF; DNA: TGTGCCACCAGTGATAGGACTAGCGGCCACGCGTCGAATACGCAGTATTTT
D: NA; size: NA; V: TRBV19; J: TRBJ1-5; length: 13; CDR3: CATSNSPNQPQHF; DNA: TGTGCCACTAGCAACAGCCCCAATCAGCCCCAGCATTTT
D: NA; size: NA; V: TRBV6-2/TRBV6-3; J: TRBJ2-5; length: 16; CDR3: CASSSISDRTQETQYF; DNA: TGTGCCAGCAGTTCCATCTCCGACAGAACACAAGAGACCCAGTACTTC
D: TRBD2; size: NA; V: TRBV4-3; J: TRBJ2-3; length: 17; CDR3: CASSQRGGGSSTDTQYF; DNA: TGCGCCAGCAGCCAGCGCGGGGGTGGTTCTAGCACAGATACGCAGTATTTT
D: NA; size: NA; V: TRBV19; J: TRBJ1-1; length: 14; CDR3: CASSKRTADTEAFF; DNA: TGTGCCAGTAGTAAACGGACAGCTGACACTGAAGCTTTCTTT
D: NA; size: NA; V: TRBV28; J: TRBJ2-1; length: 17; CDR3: CASSLDFGLARYNEQFF; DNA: TGTGCCAGCAGTTTAGATTTTGGGCTAGCGCGCTACAATGAGCAGTTCTTC
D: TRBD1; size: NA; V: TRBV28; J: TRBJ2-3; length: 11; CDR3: CTTGLGDTQYF; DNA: TGTACGACAGGGCTGGGGGATACGCAGTATTTT
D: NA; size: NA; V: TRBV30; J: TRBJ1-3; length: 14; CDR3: CAWSQGLSGNTIYF; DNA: TGTGCCTGGAGCCAGGGACTCTCTGGAAACACCATATATTTT
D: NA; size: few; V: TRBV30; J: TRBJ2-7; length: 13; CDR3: CAWTPGQLYEQYF; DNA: TGTGCCTGGACCCCCGGACAGCTCTACGAGCAGTACTTC
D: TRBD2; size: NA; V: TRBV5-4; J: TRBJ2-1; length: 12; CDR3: CASQGAGEEQFF; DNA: TGTGCCAGTCAAGGGGCGGGAGAAGAGCAGTTCTTC
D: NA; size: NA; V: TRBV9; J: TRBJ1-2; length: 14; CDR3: CASSVGTRLGGYTF; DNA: TGTGCCAGCAGCGTAGGTACGCGGTTGGGTGGCTACACCTTC
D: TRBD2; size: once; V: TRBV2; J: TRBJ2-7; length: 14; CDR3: CASRALGRSYEQYF; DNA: TGTGCCAGCAGGGCCCTCGGGAGGAGCTACGAGCAGTACTTC
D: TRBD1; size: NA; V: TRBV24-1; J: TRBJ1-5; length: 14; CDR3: CATSGTGSNQPQHF; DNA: TGTGCCACCTCCGGGACAGGTAGCAATCAGCCCCAGCATTTT
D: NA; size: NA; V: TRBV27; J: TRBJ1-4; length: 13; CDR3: CASSFRVHEKLFF; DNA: TGTGCCAGCAGTTTCAGGGTACATGAAAAACTGTTTTTT
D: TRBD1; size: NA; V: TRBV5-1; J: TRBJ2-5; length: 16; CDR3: CASSSAGQGSSETQYF; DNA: TGCGCCAGCAGCTCCGCCGGACAGGGAAGCTCGGAGACCCAGTACTTC
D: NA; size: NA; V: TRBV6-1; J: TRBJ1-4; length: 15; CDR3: CASSEVGEPLEKLFF; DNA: TGTGCCAGCAGTGAAGTAGGGGAACCTTTGGAAAAACTGTTTTTT
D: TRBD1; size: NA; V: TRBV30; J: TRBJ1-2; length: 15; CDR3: CAWSVLTGGYYGYTF; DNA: TGTGCCTGGAGTGTATTGACAGGGGGCTACTATGGCTACACCTTC
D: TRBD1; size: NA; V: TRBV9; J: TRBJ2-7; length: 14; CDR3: CASSGRDRPLEQYF; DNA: TGTGCCAGCAGCGGTCGGGACAGGCCCCTCGAGCAGTACTTC
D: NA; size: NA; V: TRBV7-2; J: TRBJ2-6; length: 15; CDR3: CASSLYYSGANVLTF; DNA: TGTGCCAGCAGCCTTTATTACTCTGGGGCCAACGTCCTGACTTTC
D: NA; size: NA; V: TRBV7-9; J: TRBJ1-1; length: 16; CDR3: CASSLGSGGMNTEAFF; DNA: TGTGCCAGCAGCTTAGGGTCGGGGGGGATGAACACTGAAGCTTTCTTT
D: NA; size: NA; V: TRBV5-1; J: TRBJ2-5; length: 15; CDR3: CASSLAGLLQETQYF; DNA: TGCGCCAGCAGCTTGGCGGGACTCCTCCAAGAGACCCAGTACTTC
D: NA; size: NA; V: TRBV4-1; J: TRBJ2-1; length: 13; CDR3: CASSPRDLDEQFF; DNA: TGCGCCAGCAGCCCTCGGGATCTGGATGAGCAGTTCTTC
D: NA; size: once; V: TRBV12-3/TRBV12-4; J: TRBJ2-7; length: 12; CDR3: CASRPGSYEQYF; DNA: TGTGCCAGTCGTCCAGGTTCGTACGAGCAGTACTTC
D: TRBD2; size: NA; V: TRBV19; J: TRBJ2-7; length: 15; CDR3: CASSIRTSGFYEQYF; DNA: TGTGCCAGTAGTATCCGGACTAGCGGGTTCTACGAGCAGTACTTC